The 13 T cell receptor beta chains listed next were all sequenced from one sample in a study of CD8+CD57+ T cells in acquired aplastic anemia. TCR beta VDJ and CDR3 were profiled, and genomic DNA was the template. MiXCR was run by TCRdb on the reads, yielding one entry per CDR3 protein. The table includes fewer than 80,000 distinct CDR3 sequences, 60% to 75% detected once. Patients picked for sequencing had shown CD8+CD57+ cell expansion detected by flow cytometry. What was sequenced was sorted CD4+, CD8+, or CD8+CD57+ T cells (not recorded which) from PBMCs. These TCRs come from a human donor with aplastic anemia.

V gene TRBV19 combines with J gene TRBJ2-1, with D perhaps TRBD1 or TRBD2 (5 bases each). The CDR3 runs to 14 residues. CDR1 LNHDA and CDR2 SQIVND come from the germline V gene (reference sequence). V gave up 6 bases and J gave up 1 base, with 10 bases separating them. The CDR3 is CASRLRESYNEQFF. CDR3 in DNA: TGTGCCAGTAGACTCAGGGAGTCCTACAATGAGCAGTTCTTC. The variable domain in full, completed from reference TRBV19 and TRBJ2-1, reads DGGITQSPKYLFRKEGQNVTLSCEQNLNHDAMYWYRQDPGQGLRLIYYSQIVNDFQKGDIAEGYSVSREKKESFPLTVTSAQKNPTAFYLCASRLRESYNEQFFGPGTRLTVL.

This clonotype was seen just once. This chain connects TRBV5-5 to TRBJ2-5; 7 bases agree with TRBD2. V lost 1 base to trimming and J lost 2 bases; unmatched junction nucleotides: 5. CDR3 length: 15 amino acids. CDR1 and CDR2 from the germline V gene are SGHKS and YYEKEE (reference sequence). CDR3 in DNA: TGTGCCAGCAGCTTGCGGGGGAGGGGTCAAGAGACCCAGTACTTC. Its protein product is CASSLRGRGQETQYF.

The J gene is TRBJ2-7, the V gene TRBV7-9; 8 bases agree with TRBD2. The J call may be incorrect, as the DNA end agrees better with TRBJ2-1. The CDR3 runs to 14 residues. The V gene's germline CDR1 is SEHNR and CDR2 FQNEAQ (reference sequence). The CDR3 nucleotides read TGTGCCAGCAGACCGGGGCGGGAGGATGGTGAGCAGTTCTTC. As protein: CASRPGREDGEQFF.

This rearrangement joins TRBV15 to TRBJ1-2, with D possibly matching TRBD1 (6 bases). V lost 6 bases and J lost 1, with 15 bases in between. Germline-derived CDR1 and CDR2 are LNHNV and YYDKDF (reference sequence). This CDR3 has 15 amino acids. The CDR3 region has the DNA TGTGCCACCAGGGGGGCTTTCCAGATTAACTATGGCTACACCTTC. This translates into CATRGAFQINYGYTF.

CDR3 sequence reads: CASYRDRVAQHF. The CDR3 coding sequence is TGTGCCAGCTACCGGGACAGGGTGGCCCAGCATTTT. The genes are TRBV2 and TRBJ1-5; 9 bases match TRBD1. V dropped 8 bases and J dropped 11; count of bases not matched to a gene: 7. There are 12 residues in the CDR3. Germline V lookup: CDR1 SNHLY, CDR2 FYNNEI. The full variable domain, rest sourced from reference TRBV2 and TRBJ1-5, is EPEVTQTPSHQVTQMGQEVILRCVPISNHLYFYWYRQILGQKVEFLVSFYNNEISEKSEIFDDQFSVERPDGSNFTLKIRSTKLEDSAMYFCASYRDRVAQHFGDGTRLSIL.

The chain links TRBV5-8 to TRBJ2-3; D is uncertain. The V and J ends lost 0 bases and 10 bases respectively, with 12 bases between them. This CDR3 contains 13 residues. CDR1 SGHTS and CDR2 YDEGEE come from the germline V gene. The CDR3 region is CASSLAGEDAQYF. In DNA, the CDR3 is TGTGCCAGCAGCTTGGCGGGCGAGGACGCGCAGTATTTT.

This clonotype was seen ten or more times. J is TRBJ2-3 and V is TRBV11-2; TRBD2 aligns across 11 bases. The CDR3 covers 18 residues. Germline CDR1 and CDR2: SGHAT and FQNNGV. V trimming: 3 bases; J trimming: 2 bases; junction bases outside the gene matches: 10. The CDR3 DNA reads TGTGCCAGCAGCTTGCTCGGGACTAGCGGAACCTACACAGATACGCAGTATTTT. Translation: CASSLLGTSGTYTDTQYF.

V is TRBV20-1 and J is TRBJ2-3, with a possible D match to TRBD1 (6 bases). Trimming left V 5 bases short and J 4 bases short, with 10 bases between. Looked up from germline, CDR1 is DFQATT and CDR2 is SNEGSKA (reference sequence). The CDR3 has 12 amino acids. CDR3 sequence: CSADGQPDTQYF. CDR3 bases: TGCAGTGCTGATGGACAGCCAGATACGCAGTATTTT.

The V and J genes are TRBV19 and TRBJ1-1; a weak D match, TRBD1 (5 bases). Between the trimmed V and J ends, which lost 5 bases and 6 bases, there was a span of 19 bases. Germline V gene data show CDR1 as LNHDA and CDR2 as SQIVND (reference sequence). The CDR3 consists of 15 residues. This chain's CDR3 is CASSLAPQGFAEAFF. The CDR3 DNA sequence: TGTGCCAGTAGTCTAGCCCCTCAGGGATTTGCTGAAGCTTTCTTT.

This chain uses TRBV5-1 with TRBJ2-1; D possibly corresponds to TRBD1 (5 bases). Germline values: CDR1 SGHRS, CDR2 YFSETQ. V shed 2 bases and J shed 0 bases, with 18 bases lying between them. There are 18 residues in the CDR3. This chain's CDR3 is CASSFVAWTLSSYNEQFF. The DNA for the CDR3 is TGCGCCAGCAGCTTTGTTGCATGGACACTTAGCTCCTACAATGAGCAGTTCTTC.

The chain uses TRBV10-3 and TRBJ2-3; D unclear. Germline V gene data show CDR1 as ENHRY and CDR2 as SYGVKD. Trimming removed 10 bases at V and 1 base at J, with 21 bases between. The CDR3 runs 16 residues. CDR3 sequence: CATTPRPGWGTDTQYF. The CDR3 DNA is TGTGCCACCACGCCCCGACCGGGCTGGGGCACAGATACGCAGTATTTT.

The CDR3 sequence: CAISEGGPNSPLHF. The CDR3 bases are TGTGCCATCAGTGAGGGCGGTCCTAATTCACCCCTCCACTTT. V usage is TRBV10-3 and J usage is TRBJ1-6; D is undetermined. The CDR3 has 14 residues. Deletions cut 2 bases from V and 6 bases from J, with 8 bases between. Per germline, CDR1 ENHRY and CDR2 SYGVKD.

The chain carries TRBV13 and TRBJ2-5; D not resolved. This CDR3 comprises 18 residues. Per germline, CDR1 PRHDT and CDR2 FYEKMQ (reference sequence). The ends were cut back, 0 bases at V and 5 bases at J, with 22 bases in the middle. CDR3 sequence (DNA): TGTGCCAGCAGCTTAGGCCTTCGGTCTACCAGTTCTGGGGAGACCCAGTACTTC. Its protein is CASSLGLRSTSSGETQYF.